The 11 T cell receptor beta chains given below trace back to one sample, sequenced in a study of identical twins. TCRdb used MiXCR to reprocess the 5' RACE reads, holding one entry per CDR3 protein. The profile shows fewer than 450,000 distinct CDR3 sequences, about 10% of them singletons. The sample was naive T cells sorted from blood. These receptors all come from a woman aged 50 to 60 in good health.

This clonotype came up a few times. The gene calls are TRBV27 and TRBJ2-1; maybe TRBD2 (5 bases). Trimming took off 2 bases at V and 5 bases at J, with 10 bases between the two ends. CDR1 and CDR2 from the germline V gene are MNHEY and SMNVEV (reference sequence). This CDR3 comprises 14 residues. The CDR3 here is CASSLSWRDNEQFF. The CDR3 DNA reads as TGTGCCAGCAGTTTAAGTTGGCGGGACAATGAGCAGTTCTTC.

This clonotype appeared many times. The chain combines TRBV9 with TRBJ2-1, with 7 bases matching TRBD2. Germline CDR1 is SGDLS and CDR2 is YYNGEE. The ends lost 4 bases at V and 2 bases at J; junction bases unmatched: 12. The CDR3 loop spans 17 amino acids. The CDR3 DNA reads as TGTGCCAGCAGCCCCGGCGGGAGCGGGAAACCCTACAATGAGCAGTTCTTC. Translation gives CASSPGGSGKPYNEQFF.

There are a few counts of this clonotype. The chain has TRBV6-5 and TRBJ2-2; D is possibly TRBD1 (6 bases). The CDR3 consists of 13 residues. In germline, CDR1 is MNHEY, CDR2 SVGAGI. V dropped 6 bases and J dropped 7 bases, with 12 bases sitting between them. The CDR3 sequence is CASRSGVDGELFF. The CDR3 DNA reads TGTGCCAGCAGATCAGGGGTCGACGGGGAGCTGTTTTTT.

This clonotype came up a few times. J is TRBJ1-5 and V is TRBV9; D is perhaps TRBD1 (6 bases). This CDR3 has 14 amino acids. V lost 2 bases and J lost 5, with 11 bases in between. Germline V CDR1 and CDR2: SGDLS, YYNGEE. CDR3 nucleotide sequence: TGTGCCAGCAGCGTGGGGGGGCGCGATCAGCCCCAGCATTTT. Its translation is CASSVGGRDQPQHF.

V is TRBV5-1 and J is TRBJ2-7, with 8 bases fitting TRBD2. With 1 base clipped from V and 4 bases from J, the junction kept 7 bases outside the gene matches. CDR1 is SGHRS, CDR2 YFSETQ, per germline. The CDR3 is 15 amino acids. In DNA, the CDR3 is TGCGCCAGCAGCTTGCTAGGGACTAGTAAGTACGAGCAGTACTTC. It translates to CASSLLGTSKYEQYF.

This clonotype was seen a handful of times. J is TRBJ2-5 and V is TRBV14, with D unresolved. CDR3 length equals 13 residues. Germline V gene sequence: CDR1 SGHDN, CDR2 FVKESK. Trimming removed 4 bases from V and 4 bases from J, with 10 bases in between. The CDR3 DNA follows: TGTGCCAGCAGCCCCATCGGGTCAGAGACCCAGTACTTC. Translated: CASSPIGSETQYF.

The rearrangement joins TRBV24-1 to TRBJ1-5, with D possibly matching TRBD1 (6 bases). Between the trimmed V and J ends, which lost 6 bases and 2 bases, there was a span of 13 bases. The CDR3 runs to 15 residues. From germline, CDR1 is KGHDR and CDR2 SFDVKD. CDR3 sequence: CATSPAGAGNQPQHF. In DNA, the CDR3 is TGTGCCACCAGTCCCGCGGGGGCTGGCAATCAGCCCCAGCATTTT.

In its sample, this clonotype was seen a few times. The V and J genes are TRBV12-3 or TRBV12-4 and TRBJ2-3; no firm D call. The V end lost 1 base, the J end lost 7 bases, and 9 bases lay between the germline ends. The CDR3 contains 13 residues. CDR3 region: CASSLDEMYTQYF. CDR3 in DNA: TGTGCCAGCAGTTTAGACGAGATGTATACGCAGTATTTT.

This clonotype was observed at least ten times. A read error may produce the germline difference seen at one junction end. The genes are TRBV5-1 and TRBJ1-5, with a weak D call TRBD1 (5 bases). In germline, CDR1 is SGHRS, CDR2 YFSETQ. CDR3 length equals 13 residues. CDR3: CASSLGGDQPQHF. CDR3 in DNA: TGTGCCAGCAGCTTGGGAGGGGACCAGCCCCAGCATTTT.

V usage is TRBV2 and J usage is TRBJ1-6; 10 bases line up with TRBD1. With 5 bases clipped from V and 6 bases from J, the junction kept 4 bases outside the gene matches. Germline V lookup: CDR1 SNHLY, CDR2 FYNNEI. This CDR3 is 15 amino acids long. In nucleotides, the CDR3 is TGTGCCAGCAGTCAGGACAGGGGGATTAATTCACCCCTCCACTTT. It specifies CASSQDRGINSPLHF.

This clonotype was picked up a small number of times. V gene TRBV18 combines with J gene TRBJ2-7, with 8 bases matching TRBD1. CDR1 and CDR2 (germline): KGHSH, LQKENI. CDR3 length: 14 amino acids. Trimming at V came to 3 bases and at J to 3 bases, leaving 4 bases not matched to a gene. CDR3 sequence (DNA): TGTGCCAGCTCACCGGGGACAGGTGACTACGAGCAGTACGTC. Translated: CASSPGTGDYEQYV.